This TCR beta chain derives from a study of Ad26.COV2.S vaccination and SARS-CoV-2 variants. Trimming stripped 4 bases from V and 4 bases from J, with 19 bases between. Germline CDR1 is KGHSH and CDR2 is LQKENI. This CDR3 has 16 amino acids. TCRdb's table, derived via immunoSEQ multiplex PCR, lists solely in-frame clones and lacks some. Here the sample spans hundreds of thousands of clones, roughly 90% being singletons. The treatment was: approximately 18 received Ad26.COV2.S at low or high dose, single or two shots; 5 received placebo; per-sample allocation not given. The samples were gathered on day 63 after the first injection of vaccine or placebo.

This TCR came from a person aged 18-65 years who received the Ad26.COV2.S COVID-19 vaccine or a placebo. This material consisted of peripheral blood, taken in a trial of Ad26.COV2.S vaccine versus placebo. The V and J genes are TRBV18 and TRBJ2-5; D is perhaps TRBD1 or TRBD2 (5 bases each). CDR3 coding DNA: TGTGCCAGCTCACTCCTAGGGGCCGGGGCTGCAGAGACCCAGTACTTC. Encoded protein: CASSLLGAGAAETQYF.